The 19 T cell receptor beta chains reported below all come from one sample, sequenced in a study of cytomegalovirus exposure and HLA in healthy donors. A multiplex PCR was run with 60 Vbeta primers and 13 Jbeta primers. The data were produced by immunoSEQ multiplex PCR, yet TCRdb's version contains in-frame clones alone and is incomplete. The sample consists of some 150,000 clones, around 80% of them appearing once. The sequenced sample was PBMCs. These TCRs come from a woman aged 40 to 55 in good health and CMV-seronegative.

The table lists this clone with a count of one. The chain uses TRBV7-9 and TRBJ2-7, with TRBD1 identical over 7 bases. The ends lost 5 bases at V and 4 bases at J; junction bases unmatched: 2. The CDR3 has 12 residues. CDR1 and CDR2 from the germline V gene are SEHNR and FQNEAQ (reference sequence). For the CDR3, the DNA is TGTGCCAGCAGCAGACAGGGTTACGAGCAGTACTTC. It specifies CASSRQGYEQYF.

CDR3 bases: TGTGCCAGCAGTGAAGTGGGAGCCTACGAGCAGTACTTC. Translating gives CASSEVGAYEQYF. This chain links TRBV6-1 with TRBJ2-7, with a tentative D call TRBD2 (5 bases). The CDR3 covers 13 residues. The V gene's germline CDR1 is MNHNS and CDR2 SASEGT. The V gene lost 1 base and the J gene lost 2 bases, with 6 bases spanning the gap.

This clone was seen once. V and J are TRBV6-5 and TRBJ2-1; 7 nucleotides line up with TRBD1. The CDR3 has 15 amino acids. CDR1 MNHEY and CDR2 SVGAGI come from the germline V gene. With 5 bases clipped from V and 7 bases from J, the junction kept 11 bases outside the gene matches. The CDR3 nucleotides read TGTGCCAGCAGTCTTCAAAGGACAGGTGTGAATGAGCAGTTCTTC. This encodes CASSLQRTGVNEQFF.

This chain uses TRBV9 with TRBJ1-5; 7 bases fit TRBD1. Germline V lookup: CDR1 SGDLS, CDR2 YYNGEE. The CDR3 spans 15 residues. V gave up 0 bases and J gave up 4 bases; unmatched junction bases: 4. CDR3 residues: CASSVGTGSNQPQHF. Written as DNA, the CDR3 is TGTGCCAGCAGCGTAGGGACAGGCTCGAATCAGCCCCAGCATTTT.

The J gene is TRBJ2-5, the V gene TRBV7-2; D remains unclear. V was pared by 1 base and J by 1 base, with 7 bases between. Germline V gene sequence: CDR1 SGHTA, CDR2 FQGNSA. The CDR3 consists of 14 residues. Here the CDR3 reads CASSLDRSQETQYF. In DNA form, the CDR3 reads TGTGCCAGCAGCTTAGACCGCAGCCAAGAGACCCAGTACTTC.

The rearrangement joins TRBV12-5 to TRBJ1-5; D gene unclear. Germline loops: CDR1 LGHNT, CDR2 FRNRAP. The V gene lost 6 bases and the J gene lost 4 bases, with 7 bases spanning the gap. The CDR3 extends over 12 amino acids. The CDR3 coding sequence is TGTGCTAGTGGACAACTAAATCAGCCCCAGCATTTT. Translation: CASGQLNQPQHF.

This chain links TRBV18 with TRBJ1-2; TRBD1 aligns across 11 bases. Germline-derived CDR1 and CDR2 are KGHSH and LQKENI. With 1 base clipped from V and 7 bases from J, the junction kept 2 bases outside the gene matches. This CDR3 has 14 amino acids. The CDR3 nucleotides read TGTGCCAGCTCACCACGGGACAGGGGGACTGGCTACACCTTC. This translates into CASSPRDRGTGYTF.

This chain links TRBV23-1 with TRBJ1-5; the match to TRBD1 covers 7 bases. TRBV23-1 is designated an ORF whose function remains uncertain. CDR3 length: 17 amino acids. Losses at the gene ends were 3 bases for V and 0 bases for J; bases not matched to a gene: 8. In DNA form, the CDR3 reads TGCGCCAGCAGTCATCGAACCGGGACAGATAGCAATCAGCCCCAGCATTTT. This codes for CASSHRTGTDSNQPQHF.

There are a few counts of this clone. The V gene is TRBV6-5, the J gene TRBJ2-7, with 8 positions matching TRBD1. CDR3 length: 14 residues. The germline V gene has CDR1 MNHEY and CDR2 SVGAGI. After removal of 2 bases from V and 3 bases from J, the junction contained 3 bases not matched to a gene. The CDR3 protein is CASSYQGQGYEQYF. CDR3 in DNA: TGTGCCAGCAGTTACCAAGGACAGGGCTACGAGCAGTACTTC.

This chain connects TRBV6-1 to TRBJ2-7, with 9 bases matching TRBD2. The germline V gene has CDR1 MNHNS and CDR2 SASEGT. The trim removed 1 base at V and 2 bases at J, leaving 6 bases unmatched. This CDR3 spans 16 amino acids. CDR3 region: CASSEGIAGAPYEQYF. The DNA of the CDR3 is TGTGCCAGCAGTGAAGGGATAGCGGGAGCGCCCTACGAGCAGTACTTC.

This clone was detected only a few times. This rearrangement joins TRBV11-2 to TRBJ1-2, with D uncertain. The germline V gene has CDR1 SGHAT and CDR2 FQNNGV. Trimming removed 1 base from V and 2 bases from J, with 8 bases in between. CDR3 length: 14 residues. The chain's CDR3 is CASSLVGRNYGYTF. CDR3 in DNA: TGTGCCAGCAGCTTAGTGGGGAGGAACTATGGCTACACCTTC.

V gene TRBV4-1 combines with J gene TRBJ2-7; 7 bases line up with TRBD2. V lost 0 bases, J lost 1 base, and 21 bases stayed unmatched. CDR1 and CDR2 (germline): MGHRA, YSYEKL. The CDR3 sequence is 21 residues long. The CDR3 region is CASSQDGGVSTFSDPSYEQYF. CDR3 coding DNA: TGCGCCAGCAGCCAAGATGGGGGGGTTTCTACCTTTTCGGACCCTTCCTACGAGCAGTACTTC.

This clone was picked up one time. The DNA of the CDR3 is TGTGCCAGCAGCTTCAACGGGATTTCGAGCACAGATACGCAGTATTTT. Translating gives CASSFNGISSTDTQYF. V usage is TRBV11-3 and J usage is TRBJ2-3; maybe TRBD2 (5 bases). V was clipped by 3 bases and J by 0 bases, with 13 bases between them. CDR1 SGHNT and CDR2 YENEEA come from the germline V gene. The CDR3 is made up of 16 amino acids.

J is TRBJ1-2 and V is TRBV6-1; no definite D call. The germline V and J ends were trimmed by 5 bases and 3 bases, with 10 bases remaining between them. CDR1 and CDR2 from the germline V gene are MNHNS and SASEGT. CDR3 length: 13 residues. CDR3 nucleotides: TGTGCCAGCAGTCCGGGGTGGCACTATGGCTACACCTTC. It encodes CASSPGWHYGYTF.

The chain employs TRBV19 and TRBJ1-1; D possibly corresponds to TRBD1 (6 bases). Trimming took off 3 bases at V and 2 bases at J, with 28 bases between the two ends. Germline lookup yields CDR1 LNHDA and CDR2 SQIVND (reference sequence). The CDR3 is 20 amino acids. This chain's CDR3 is CASSIGSGQVLGFGNTEAFF. DNA of the CDR3: TGTGCCAGTAGTATCGGTTCGGGACAAGTATTAGGTTTCGGAAACACTGAAGCTTTCTTT.

The chain recombines TRBV28 with TRBJ1-2; D gene ambiguous. This CDR3 spans 13 amino acids. The V gene lost 2 bases and the J gene lost 3 bases, with 7 bases spanning the gap. Germline V gene data show CDR1 as MDHEN and CDR2 as SYDVKM. CDR3 nucleotide sequence: TGTGCCAGCAGTTTAAGCAGGTACTATGGCTACACCTTC. Protein: CASSLSRYYGYTF.

The rearrangement links TRBV4-1 to TRBJ2-5; D possibly corresponds to TRBD2 (6 bases). Trimming pared 0 bases from V and 5 bases from J, leaving 13 bases between. CDR3 length: 15 residues. Germline V gene lookup returns CDR1 MGHRA and CDR2 YSYEKL. The CDR3 DNA is TGCGCCAGCAGCCAAGAGCGGGTGGAGGGGGAGACCCAGTACTTC. Translated, it gives CASSQERVEGETQYF.

CDR3 amino acids: CASSQDQRGPYEQYF. The CDR3 bases are TGCGCCAGCAGCCAAGATCAGCGGGGACCCTACGAGCAGTACTTC. The chain uses TRBV4-1 and TRBJ2-7; TRBD2 aligns across 7 bases. CDR1 is MGHRA, CDR2 YSYEKL, per germline. The junction had 4 bases not matched to a gene; V was cut back by 0 bases and J by 2 bases. This CDR3 is 15 amino acids long.

The chain couples TRBV27 to TRBJ2-7; the match to TRBD2 covers 8 bases. The CDR3 is made up of 15 amino acids. The ends lost 3 bases at V and 7 bases at J; junction bases unmatched: 11. CDR1 is MNHEY, CDR2 SMNVEV, per germline (reference sequence). The CDR3 coding sequence is TGTGCCAGCAGTTTCGACCGGGAGGGGTATAGGGAGCAGTACTTC. Protein product: CASSFDREGYREQYF.